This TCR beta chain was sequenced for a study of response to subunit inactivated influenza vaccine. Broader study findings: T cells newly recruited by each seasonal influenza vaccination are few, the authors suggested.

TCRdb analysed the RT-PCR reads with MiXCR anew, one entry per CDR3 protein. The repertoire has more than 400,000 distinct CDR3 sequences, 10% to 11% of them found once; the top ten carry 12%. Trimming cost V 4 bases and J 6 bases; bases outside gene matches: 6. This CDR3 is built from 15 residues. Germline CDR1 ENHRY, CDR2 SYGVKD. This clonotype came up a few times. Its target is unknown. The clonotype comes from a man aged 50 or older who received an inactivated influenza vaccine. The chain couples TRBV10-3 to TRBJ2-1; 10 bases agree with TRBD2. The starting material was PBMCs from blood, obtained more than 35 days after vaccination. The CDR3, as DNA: TGTGCCATCAGTGTTCTAGCGGGAGCCGCCAATGAGCAGTTCTTC. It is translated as CAISVLAGAANEQFF.